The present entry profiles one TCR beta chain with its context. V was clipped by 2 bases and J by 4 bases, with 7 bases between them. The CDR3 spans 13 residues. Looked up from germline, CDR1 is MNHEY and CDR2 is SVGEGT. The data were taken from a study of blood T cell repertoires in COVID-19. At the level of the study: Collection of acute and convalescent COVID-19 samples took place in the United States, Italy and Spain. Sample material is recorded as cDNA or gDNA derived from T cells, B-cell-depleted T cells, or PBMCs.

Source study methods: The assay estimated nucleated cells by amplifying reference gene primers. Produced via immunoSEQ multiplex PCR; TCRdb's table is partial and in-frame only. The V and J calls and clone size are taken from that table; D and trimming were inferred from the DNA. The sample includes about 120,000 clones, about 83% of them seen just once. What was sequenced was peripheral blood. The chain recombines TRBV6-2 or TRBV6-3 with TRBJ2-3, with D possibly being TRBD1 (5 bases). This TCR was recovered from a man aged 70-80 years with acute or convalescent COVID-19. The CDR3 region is CASSYVGPDTQYF. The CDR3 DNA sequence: TGTGCCAGCAGTTACGTGGGGCCAGATACGCAGTATTTT.